These T cell receptor beta chains were read from a single sample in a study of post-analysis software for immune sequencing data. From the PCR reads, TCRdb called clonotypes with MiXCR, one entry per CDR3 protein. The table has roughly 180,000 distinct CDR3 sequences, about 30% seen once. The material sequenced was blood. The receptors shown here come from a girl aged 10 to 17 with multiple sclerosis. The CDR3 runs from the conserved cysteine through the conserved F or W. The order of the fields is CDR3 DNA, CDR3 protein, clone size, D gene, V gene, J gene. A D gene is named only where the DNA matches it firmly. Clone size is shown for a subset of rows, as once, few, many or a class of expanded clone.

TGTGCCAGCACCCGCCTAGCGGGTATACAAGAGACCCAGTACTTC	CASTRLAGIQETQYF	many	TRBD2	TRBV6-6	TRBJ2-5
TGTGCCAGCACCCCAACCAACGGAAACACTGAAGCTTTCTTT	CASTPTNGNTEAFF	many	NA	TRBV9	TRBJ1-1
TGTGCCAGCAAAACGGGAATGGGCGATACGCAGTATTTT	CASKTGMGDTQYF	many	NA	TRBV6-5	TRBJ2-3
TGTGCCAGCAGTCCCGGGACAGCGGGGGGCTACACCTTC	CASSPGTAGGYTF	many	TRBD1	TRBV12-3/TRBV12-4	TRBJ1-2
TGTGCCAGCACTTTAGGGCGTACTGAAGCTTTCTTT	CASTLGRTEAFF	NA	NA	TRBV28	TRBJ1-1
TGTGCCAGCAGCTCCAGACAGTTAAACACTGAAGCTTTCTTT	CASSSRQLNTEAFF	few	NA	TRBV7-9	TRBJ1-1
TGTGCCAGCCGGGGGGGAGCCCATCCGTCCACAGATACGCAGTATTTT	CASRGGAHPSTDTQYF	NA	TRBD2	TRBV28	TRBJ2-3
TGCGCCAGCAGCCAAGGGACCGCTAACCATGGCTACACCTTC	CASSQGTANHGYTF	many	NA	TRBV4-1	TRBJ1-2
TGTGCCAGCAGCATGGGGCTAGCGGGGAGCACAGATACGCAGTATTTT	CASSMGLAGSTDTQYF	few	TRBD2	TRBV7-9	TRBJ2-3
TGTGCCAGCAGTTTTAGGGTCTGGGGCGAAAAACTGTTTTTT	CASSFRVWGEKLFF	NA	NA	TRBV12-3/TRBV12-4	TRBJ1-4
TGTGCCAGCAGCTCCATCCAGGGAGGGACTGAAGCTTTCTTT	CASSSIQGGTEAFF	NA	NA	TRBV7-9	TRBJ1-1
TGCGCCAGCAGCTCGGGACAGGGCTTTTCCTATGGCTACACCTTC	CASSSGQGFSYGYTF	NA	TRBD1	TRBV5-1	TRBJ1-2
TGCGCCAGCAGCCAAGACACAGGGTATGAAAAACTGTTTTTT	CASSQDTGYEKLFF	few	NA	TRBV4-1	TRBJ1-4
TGCGCCAGCAGCCAGGGACTAGCGGGAGGCGGAAAGACCCAGTACTTC	CASSQGLAGGGKTQYF	many	TRBD2	TRBV4-1	TRBJ2-5
TGTGCCAGCAGGATAACAGGGGTGAACATTCAGTACTTC	CASRITGVNIQYF	many	TRBD1	TRBV6-1	TRBJ2-4
TGTGCCAGCAAGGACGTTAACACAGATACGCAGTATTTT	CASKDVNTDTQYF	many	NA	TRBV28	TRBJ2-3
TGTGCCAGCAGTCCCGGCGAAGCTAACAATGAGCAGTTCTTC	CASSPGEANNEQFF	few	NA	TRBV28	TRBJ2-1
TGTGCCACCGACAGGGTTGGGCAGCCCCAGCATTTT	CATDRVGQPQHF	NA	TRBD1	TRBV28	TRBJ1-5
TGTGCCATTGCGGGACAGATGTTGGGAGAGACCCAGTACTTC	CAIAGQMLGETQYF	many	NA	TRBV10-3	TRBJ2-5
TGTGCCAGTAGTATATCGGTTTTACAGCCCCAGCATTTT	CASSISVLQPQHF	NA	NA	TRBV19	TRBJ1-5
TGCGCCAGCAGCTATCGAGAAAGGTACGAGCAGTACTTC	CASSYRERYEQYF	NA	NA	TRBV4-1	TRBJ2-7
TGTGCCAGCAGCGAGGTAGTGTCGGGACAGGGCGCGGATGGCTACACCTTC	CASSEVVSGQGADGYTF	NA	TRBD1	TRBV9	TRBJ1-2
TGCGCCAGCAGCCAAGATCGACGGGGTCCTTACGAGCAGTACTTC	CASSQDRRGPYEQYF	NA	NA	TRBV4-1	TRBJ2-7
TGTGCCAGCAGGCCCGGGGGGGCGGGAGAGGACGAGCAGTACTTC	CASRPGGAGEDEQYF	many	TRBD2	TRBV6-5	TRBJ2-7
TGTGCCAGCAGCTTAGGCCTCGGGGGACAGCCCCAGCATTTT	CASSLGLGGQPQHF	NA	NA	TRBV13	TRBJ1-5
TGTGCCAGCAGTTTAGAGGTGGGGGCCGGCACAGATACGCAGTATTTT	CASSLEVGAGTDTQYF	NA	NA	TRBV28	TRBJ2-3
TGTGCCAGTAAGTCCGGCGCTAGGACAGACCGCTATGGCTACACCTTC	CASKSGARTDRYGYTF	NA	NA	TRBV19	TRBJ1-2
TGTGCCAGCGGAGACCCGACAGGCCGGTCCTACAATGAGCAGTTCTTC	CASGDPTGRSYNEQFF	few	NA	TRBV12-3/TRBV12-4	TRBJ2-1
TGCAGTGCCCGCCTGAGCTCCTACAATGAGCAGTTCTTC	CSARLSSYNEQFF	NA	NA	TRBV20-1	TRBJ2-1
TGTGCCAGCAGTTATGGGGGCAGATGGTATGGCTACACCTTC	CASSYGGRWYGYTF	few	NA	TRBV6-2/TRBV6-3	TRBJ1-2
TGCGCCAGCAGCCCAGAGGTGCAGGGCACGCAGTATTTT	CASSPEVQGTQYF	few	NA	TRBV5-1	TRBJ2-3
TGTGCCAGCAGCTTAGAACTAGCTCGGAGCAATGAGCAGTTCTTC	CASSLELARSNEQFF	few	NA	TRBV7-3	TRBJ2-1
TGTGCCATCAGTATCAGTGACACTGAAGCTTTCTTT	CAISISDTEAFF	many	NA	TRBV10-3	TRBJ1-1
TGTGCCAGCTCAGAGGGACCGGGACGGGTTCTTCTCTACGAGCAGTACTTC	CASSEGPGRVLLYEQYF	many	NA	TRBV18	TRBJ2-7
TGTGCCAGCATATCGACCCCGGAATCTGAAGCTTTCTTT	CASISTPESEAFF	few	NA	TRBV2	TRBJ1-1
TGCAGTGCCCGTCGATTGGGTTACAATGAGCAGTTCTTC	CSARRLGYNEQFF	many	NA	TRBV20-1	TRBJ2-1
TGTGCCAGCAGCCGGGGCGGGACCCCCTACGAGCAGTACTTC	CASSRGGTPYEQYF	few	NA	TRBV14	TRBJ2-7
TGTGCCACCGAAGGCCGACTAGCGGGAGTTCTGGGGGTAGATTCCCCGAGCTCCTACAATGGGCAGTTCTTC	CATEGRLAGVLGVDSPSSYNGQFF	NA	TRBD2	TRBV12-3/TRBV12-4	TRBJ2-1
TGTGCCAGCAGCTTTGGTAGCGGGAGGTTTTCGCAGTATTTT	CASSFGSGRFSQYF	NA	TRBD2	TRBV25-1	TRBJ2-3
TGCGCCAGCAGCCAAGTTCTATCGGGAGGGAGGAATGAGCAGTTCTTC	CASSQVLSGGRNEQFF	many	TRBD2	TRBV4-1	TRBJ2-1
TGTGCCACCAGTGGTGGGGGCGCTTCGGACGAGCAGTACTTC	CATSGGGASDEQYF	many	NA	TRBV24-1	TRBJ2-7
TGTGCCAGCAGTTACCACATTACGCGGCCTGAGCAGTTCTTC	CASSYHITRPEQFF	few	NA	TRBV6-2/TRBV6-3	TRBJ2-1
TGCGCCAGCAGCTTGGGGATGGGCAGGGTGAACTATGGCTACACCTTC	CASSLGMGRVNYGYTF	NA	NA	TRBV5-1	TRBJ1-2